This TCR beta chain was observed in a study of T cell repertoires in cytomegalovirus infection. The wider study: Indications came from public TCR beta signatures; they pointed to CMV infection and to a matching HLA type. Notes on the study in general: What dominated the ex vivo response were HLA-C-restricted CMV-specific TCR beta clonotypes. CMV carriers with the relevant HLA were identified by cumulative public TCR beta family frequency.

On this clonotype: Its antigen is currently unknown.

Germline V gives CDR1 SGHKS, CDR2 YYEKEE (reference sequence). J lost 1 base, V lost 2 bases, and 5 bases had no gene match. CDR3 length: 15 residues. MiXCR, applied by TCRdb to the reads, yields one record per CDR3 protein. Of around 750,000 distinct CDR3 sequences in the sample, approximately 32% were seen once. Here the sequenced sample was cultured CD8+ T cells from PBMCs, taken from culture after CMV antigen stimulation. The chain carries TRBV5-5 and TRBJ1-1; 7 positions match TRBD1. This TCR was recovered from a human donor in good health (CMV status not recorded). Some clones in this sample may be carry-over from other donors' samples. The CDR3 loop reads CASSFQGVRNTEAFF. CDR3 bases: TGTGCCAGCAGCTTTCAGGGGGTGAGGAACACTGAAGCTTTCTTT.